Listed below are T cell receptor beta chains from one sample, sequenced in a study of PD-1 blockade in classical Hodgkin lymphoma. The data were produced by immunoSEQ multiplex PCR, yet TCRdb's version contains in-frame clones alone and is incomplete. The table lists approximately 12,000 clones, approximately 82% of them singletons. The specimen was peripheral blood mononuclear cells (PBMCs), collected before the second cycle of nivolumab. The source of these receptors is a human donor with classical Hodgkin lymphoma. Both conserved end residues are part of each CDR3. A D gene is named only where the DNA matches it firmly. Clone size, where shown, is once, few, many, or a class for clones that have expanded.

J,D,V,size,CDR3,DNA
TRBJ1-2,NA,TRBV7-6,NA,CASSLEQAANYGYTF,TGTGCCAGCAGCTTAGAGCAGGCAGCTAACTATGGCTACACCTTC
TRBJ1-5,TRBD1,TRBV15,NA,CATSRDPSPQQGNQPQHF,TGTGCCACCAGCAGAGATCCGTCCCCACAACAGGGGAATCAGCCCCAGCATTTT
TRBJ1-4,TRBD1,TRBV14,NA,CASSRLSGGEDEKLFF,TGTGCCAGCAGCCGCCTATCAGGGGGTGAGGATGAAAAACTGTTTTTT
TRBJ2-3,NA,TRBV2,NA,CASKVDRDGRGYNTDTQYF,TGTGCCAGCAAGGTTGACCGGGACGGACGGGGGTACAACACAGATACGCAGTATTTT
TRBJ1-1,NA,TRBV5-1,few,CASSRGTLMNTEAFF,TGCGCCAGCAGCCGAGGGACACTCATGAACACTGAAGCTTTCTTT
TRBJ1-1,NA,TRBV28,NA,CASSKRLTGSTEAFF,TGTGCCAGCAGCAAAAGACTAACAGGGAGCACTGAAGCTTTCTTT
TRBJ2-7,TRBD1,TRBV7-3,NA,CASSLGQDYEQYF,TGTGCCAGCAGCTTGGGACAGGACTACGAGCAGTACTTC
TRBJ2-3,TRBD1,TRBV7-8,NA,CASSRQGNTDTQYF,TGTGCCAGCAGTCGACAGGGGAACACAGATACGCAGTATTTT
TRBJ2-7,TRBD1,TRBV10-2,NA,CASSEPPRTGISYEQYF,TGCGCCAGCAGTGAGCCGCCGAGGACAGGGATTTCCTACGAGCAGTACTTC
TRBJ2-1,NA,TRBV6-6,NA,CASSYSGGFYNEQFF,TGTGCCAGCAGTTACTCTGGCGGGTTTTACAATGAGCAGTTCTTC
TRBJ2-1,NA,TRBV9,NA,CASSDRGGAEQFF,TGTGCCAGCAGCGATCGGGGCGGAGCTGAGCAGTTCTTC
TRBJ1-6,NA,TRBV2,NA,CASSEEQNSPLHF,TGTGCCAGCAGTGAAGAACAGAATTCACCCCTCCACTTT
TRBJ2-1,NA,TRBV7-6,NA,CASSLGGAYYYNEQFF,TGTGCCAGCAGCTTAGGGGGTGCTTATTACTACAATGAGCAGTTCTTC
TRBJ2-7,NA,TRBV7-3,NA,CASSLIQSSYEQYF,TGTGCCAGCAGCTTAATCCAGAGCTCCTACGAGCAGTACTTC
TRBJ2-1,TRBD1,TRBV4-3,NA,CASSQGDRDYNEQFF,TGCGCCAGCAGCCAAGGGGACAGGGACTACAATGAGCAGTTCTTC
TRBJ1-2,TRBD1,TRBV27,NA,CASSLKGGFHYGYTF,TGTGCCAGCAGTTTAAAAGGGGGCTTCCACTATGGCTACACCTTC
TRBJ1-6,NA,TRBV7-9,once,CASSFFAGVTYNSPLHF,TGTGCCAGCAGCTTCTTTGCCGGGGTGACCTATAATTCACCCCTCCACTTT
TRBJ2-5,NA,TRBV15,NA,CATSNYGGIQETQYF,TGTGCCACCAGCAACTACGGCGGAATCCAAGAGACCCAGTACTTC
TRBJ2-5,TRBD1,TRBV15,NA,CATSRTGRQETQYF,TGTGCCACCAGCAGGACAGGGCGTCAAGAGACCCAGTACTTC
TRBJ2-5,TRBD2,TRBV4-1,NA,CASSRGDYEQETQYF,TGCGCCAGCAGCCGCGGGGACTATGAGCAAGAGACCCAGTACTTC
TRBJ1-1,NA,TRBV19,once,CASIGLIEAFF,TGTGCTAGTATCGGACTGATCGAAGCTTTCTTT
TRBJ1-1,NA,TRBV6-5,NA,CASSYSGGTEAFF,TGTGCCAGCAGTTACTCGGGGGGCACTGAAGCTTTCTTT
TRBJ2-4,TRBD1,TRBV19,NA,CASSPIGGTGWDEKYF,TGTGCCAGTAGTCCTATAGGGGGGACAGGGTGGGACGAGAAGTACTTC
TRBJ1-2,NA,TRBV27,NA,CASRLLAGDSYTF,TGTGCCAGCAGACTACTAGCTGGGGATAGCTACACCTTC
TRBJ1-1,NA,TRBV18,NA,CASSPPSRGGEAFF,TGTGCCAGCTCACCACCCTCCAGGGGTGGTGAAGCTTTCTTT
TRBJ2-1,TRBD2,TRBV27,NA,CASSLQGLAGGPDNEQFF,TGTGCCAGCAGTTTACAGGGACTAGCGGGGGGGCCAGATAATGAGCAGTTCTTC
TRBJ2-7,NA,TRBV18,once,CASSKTEQYF,TGTGCCAGCTCAAAAACCGAGCAGTACTTC
TRBJ1-4,NA,TRBV28,NA,CASSLGQGGRTNEKLFF,TGTGCCAGCAGTTTGGGGCAGGGAGGAAGGACTAATGAAAAACTGTTTTTT
TRBJ2-1,TRBD1,TRBV28,NA,CASSPISRCRGRISYNEQFF,TGTGCCAGCAGTCCCATCAGCCGGTGCAGGGGGCGCATCTCCTACAATGAGCAGTTCTTC
TRBJ1-1,NA,TRBV29-1,NA,CSVRNRDRNTEAFF,TGCAGCGTTCGCAACAGGGATAGGAACACTGAAGCTTTCTTT
TRBJ1-1,NA,TRBV29-1,NA,CSVSGAEAFF,TGCAGCGTTTCTGGGGCTGAAGCTTTCTTT
TRBJ1-5,NA,TRBV11-2,NA,CASSLQRSQPQHF,TGTGCCAGCAGCCTGCAGAGGAGTCAGCCCCAGCATTTT
TRBJ1-2,TRBD1,TRBV11-2,NA,CASSLDAKGGGPSGYTF,TGTGCCAGCAGCTTAGATGCGAAAGGGGGCGGTCCAAGTGGCTACACCTTC
TRBJ1-2,NA,TRBV7-2,NA,CASSLISGINYGYTF,TGTGCCAGCAGCTTAATTTCTGGGATCAACTATGGCTACACCTTC
TRBJ2-1,NA,TRBV27,NA,CASTQRAVQGLAGGNNEQFF,TGTGCCAGCACACAGAGGGCAGTACAGGGGTTGGCTGGGGGGAACAATGAGCAGTTCTTC
TRBJ2-5,NA,TRBV4-1,NA,CASSHMVSQETQYF,TGCGCCAGCAGCCACATGGTGAGCCAAGAGACCCAGTACTTC
TRBJ1-5,NA,TRBV21-1,NA,CASSYRDHQREGNQPQHF,TGTGCCAGCAGCTACCGGGACCATCAAAGGGAGGGCAATCAGCCCCAGCATTTT
TRBJ2-7,NA,TRBV18,NA,CASSRTDYEQYF,TGTGCCAGCTCACGCACAGACTACGAGCAGTACTTC
TRBJ2-1,NA,TRBV11-1,NA,CASSLGRHNEQFF,TGTGCCAGCAGCTTGGGACGGCACAATGAGCAGTTCTTC
TRBJ1-1,NA,TRBV6-6,NA,CASSYTNTEAFF,TGTGCCAGCAGTTACACGAACACTGAAGCTTTCTTT
TRBJ2-1,TRBD2,TRBV19,NA,CASSPKQRGPYNEQFF,TGTGCCAGTAGTCCCAAACAGCGGGGGCCCTACAATGAGCAGTTCTTC
TRBJ2-5,NA,TRBV5-8,NA,CASSLIGPETQYF,TGTGCCAGCAGCTTGATCGGGCCTGAGACCCAGTACTTC
TRBJ2-7,TRBD1,TRBV9,medium-sized,CASSVGQGTYEQYF,TGTGCCAGCAGCGTAGGACAGGGAACCTACGAGCAGTACTTC
TRBJ2-2,NA,TRBV2,NA,CASSEQAGRTGELFF,TGTGCCAGCAGTGAACAGGCGGGACGCACCGGGGAGCTGTTTTTT
TRBJ1-2,TRBD1,TRBV2,NA,CASSRDRGNYGYTF,TGTGCCAGCAGTCGGGACAGGGGTAACTATGGCTACACCTTC
TRBJ2-2,TRBD1,TRBV7-9,NA,CASSRDRGTGELFF,TGTGCCAGCAGCCGGGACAGAGGGACCGGGGAGCTGTTTTTT
TRBJ1-5,NA,TRBV2,NA,CASTGDRETGINQPQHF,TGTGCCAGCACTGGGGACCGAGAGACAGGAATAAATCAGCCCCAGCATTTT